The 17 T cell receptor beta chains below all came from one sample that was sequenced in a study of tumour-infiltrating T cells in Burkitt lymphoma. Assay used: immunoSEQ multiplex PCR; TCRdb lists only in-frame clones, some missing. The sample records more than 1,000 clones, around a third being singletons. The source material was tumor tissue. The receptors come from a human donor with Burkitt lymphoma.

This clone was seen only once. V and J are TRBV14 and TRBJ1-1, with D perhaps matching TRBD1 (5 bases). The germline V and J ends were trimmed by 4 bases and 5 bases, with 17 bases remaining between them. Germline CDR1 and CDR2: SGHDN and FVKESK. The length of the CDR3 is 15 residues. The CDR3 is CASSPWRGARTEAFF. The DNA for the CDR3 is TGTGCCAGCAGCCCTTGGCGAGGGGCGAGGACTGAAGCTTTCTTT.

This clone was observed a few times. The J gene is TRBJ1-1, the V gene TRBV4-3; D is ambiguous. The V gene's germline CDR1 is LGHNA and CDR2 YSLEER. The CDR3 sequence is 13 residues long. V dropped 5 bases and J dropped 4 bases, with 11 bases sitting between them. In DNA, the CDR3 is TGCGCCAGCAGCGAGGGAGGTACCACTGAAGCTTTCTTT. Translation: CASSEGGTTEAFF.

As for this clone: The junction differs from germline at one of its ends, possibly a read error. The chain recombines TRBV4-1 with TRBJ1-1; D unresolved. Germline V gene sequence: CDR1 MGHRA, CDR2 YSYEKL. This CDR3 has 13 residues. Here the CDR3 DNA reads TGCGCCAACAGCCAAGTCGCGGGGACTGAAGCTTTCTTT. It codes for CANSQVAGTEAFF.

The chain links TRBV4-3 to TRBJ2-7; D may be TRBD1 or TRBD2 (5 bases each). This CDR3 region has 15 residues. Trimming cost V 3 bases and J 2 bases, with 14 bases left between them. CDR1 and CDR2 (germline): LGHNA, YSLEER. The CDR3 nucleotides read TGCGCCAGCAGCCAGACCCCCGGGACGGCCTACGAGCAGTACTTC. Translated, it gives CASSQTPGTAYEQYF.

This clone was seen more than once but under ten times. The gene calls are TRBV9 and TRBJ2-3; D remains ambiguous. The CDR3 is 14 residues long. The V gene lost 3 bases and the J gene lost 0 bases, with 8 bases spanning the gap. Germline-derived CDR1 and CDR2 are SGDLS and YYNGEE. CDR3 nucleotide sequence: TGTGCCAGCAGCGCCCTCTCGAGCACAGATACGCAGTATTTT. It yields the protein CASSALSSTDTQYF.

This rearrangement joins TRBV19 to TRBJ1-1; TRBD1 agrees at 7 bases. After removal of 3 bases from V and 1 base from J, the junction contained 8 bases not matched to a gene. The CDR3 spans 16 residues. The germline V gene encodes CDR1 LNHDA and CDR2 SQIVND (reference sequence). The CDR3 is CASSMESGGGNTEAFF. The CDR3 DNA follows: TGTGCCAGTAGTATGGAATCAGGGGGAGGGAACACTGAAGCTTTCTTT.

The J gene is TRBJ2-1, the V gene TRBV18; 7 nucleotides match TRBD1. Germline assignment: CDR1 KGHSH and CDR2 LQKENI. This CDR3 contains 18 residues. Trimming removed 5 bases from V and 6 bases from J; junction bases left unmatched: 19. This chain's CDR3 is CASSKQGFSSDLSNEQFF. CDR3 DNA: TGTGCCAGCTCAAAACAGGGGTTTTCTTCCGATTTGAGCAATGAGCAGTTCTTC.

The chain uses TRBV4-3 and TRBJ2-7; TRBD2 is a possible D gene (6 bases). This CDR3 spans 13 amino acids. The V gene lost 1 base and the J gene lost 6 bases, with 10 bases spanning the gap. Per germline, CDR1 LGHNA and CDR2 YSLEER. The CDR3 sequence is CASSQGGAGEQYF. The CDR3 region has the DNA TGCGCCAGCAGCCAAGGCGGGGCGGGCGAGCAGTACTTC.

This clone was picked up a small number of times. The rearrangement links TRBV7-2 to TRBJ1-1, with 8 nucleotides matching TRBD1. After removal of 0 bases from V and 7 bases from J, the junction contained 13 bases not matched to a gene. The CDR3 totals 17 residues. Germline V gene lookup returns CDR1 SGHTA and CDR2 FQGNSA. The CDR3 nucleotides read TGTGCCAGCAGCTTAGCGCCGGCAGGGGGCGGATGGTATGAAGCTTTCTTT. Amino acid sequence: CASSLAPAGGGWYEAFF.

This clone came up a few times. The rearrangement joins TRBV6-5 to TRBJ1-2; D call uncertain. The ends were cut back, 7 bases at V and 6 bases at J, with 15 bases in the middle. The CDR3 has 13 residues. CDR1 is MNHEY and CDR2 is SVGAGI in the germline V gene. The CDR3 loop is CASKGLRSDGYTF. DNA of the CDR3: TGTGCCAGCAAAGGGCTAAGATCGGATGGCTACACCTTC.

V is TRBV6-5 and J is TRBJ1-5, with TRBD1 matching over 9 bases. This CDR3 is built from 15 residues. Germline trimming cut 4 bases from V and 2 bases from J; bases unmatched to any gene: 3. Per the germline V gene, CDR1 is MNHEY and CDR2 is SVGAGI. CDR3 protein: CASSLGQGGNQPQHF. CDR3 coding DNA: TGTGCCAGCAGTTTGGGACAGGGAGGCAATCAGCCCCAGCATTTT.

This clone was counted between two and nine times. This chain links TRBV10-3 with TRBJ2-7, with 7 bases lining up with TRBD2. Germline V CDR1 and CDR2: ENHRY, SYGVKD. The CDR3 totals 14 residues. V gave up 2 bases and J gave up 13 bases; unmatched junction bases: 14. The CDR3 reads CAISESVSGRAGYF. CDR3 nucleotide sequence: TGTGCCATCAGTGAGAGTGTGTCGGGGAGGGCGGGATACTTC.

The rearrangement links TRBV7-9 to TRBJ1-1; D is unresolved. The CDR3 runs to 13 residues. In germline, CDR1 is SEHNR, CDR2 FQNEAQ (reference sequence). The ends were cut back, 1 base at V and 1 base at J, with 4 bases in the middle. As DNA, the CDR3 is TGTGCCAGCAGCTTAGTGGGGAACACTGAAGCTTTCTTT. Translation gives CASSLVGNTEAFF.

This clone was picked up a small number of times. The rearrangement uses TRBV9 and TRBJ2-6, with D tentatively TRBD2 (5 bases). The CDR3 sequence is 15 residues long. CDR1 is SGDLS and CDR2 is YYNGEE in the germline V gene. V was cut by 4 bases and J by 0 bases, with 8 bases left in between. CDR3 region: CASSFDYSGANVLTF. The CDR3 DNA sequence: TGTGCCAGCAGCTTCGACTACTCTGGGGCCAACGTCCTGACTTTC.

The chain is built from TRBV4-3 and TRBJ1-2, with D unresolved. CDR1 and CDR2 from the germline V gene are LGHNA and YSLEER. V dropped 4 bases and J dropped 8 bases, with 20 bases sitting between them. The length of the CDR3 is 15 residues. In nucleotides, the CDR3 is TGCGCCAGCAGCCCGAGCCAGGTAGCATCGGGGGGCTACACCTTC. Its translation is CASSPSQVASGGYTF.

The chain joins TRBV19 to TRBJ2-7; 7 nucleotides agree with TRBD2. V shed 3 bases and J 2 bases; nucleotides not matched to a gene: 1. The CDR3 totals 13 residues. Germline V lookup: CDR1 LNHDA, CDR2 SQIVND (reference sequence). This CDR3 reads CASSIGGAYEQYF. CDR3 sequence (DNA): TGTGCCAGTAGTATTGGGGGGGCCTACGAGCAGTACTTC.

On this clone itself: An end of the junction does not agree with germline; a read error may underlie this. This chain joins TRBV7-8 and TRBJ2-3; 14 bases agree with TRBD2. This CDR3 spans 17 amino acids. Germline V gene lookup returns CDR1 SGHVS and CDR2 FQNEAQ. CDR3 loop: CVSSLRLAGGPSDTQYF. CDR3 DNA sequence: TGTGTCAGCAGCCTGAGACTAGCGGGAGGGCCGTCGGATACGCAGTATTTT.